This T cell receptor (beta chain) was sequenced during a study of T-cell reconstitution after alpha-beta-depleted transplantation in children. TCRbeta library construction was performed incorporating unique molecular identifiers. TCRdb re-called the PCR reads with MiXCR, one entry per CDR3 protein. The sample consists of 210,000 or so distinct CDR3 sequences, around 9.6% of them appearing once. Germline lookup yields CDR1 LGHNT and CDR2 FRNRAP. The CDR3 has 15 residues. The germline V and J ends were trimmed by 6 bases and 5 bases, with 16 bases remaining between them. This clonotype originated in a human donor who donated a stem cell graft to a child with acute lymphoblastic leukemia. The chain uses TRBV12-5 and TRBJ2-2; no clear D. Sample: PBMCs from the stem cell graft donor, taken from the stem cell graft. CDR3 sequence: CASGYSPDVTGELFF. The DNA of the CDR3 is TGTGCTAGTGGGTATAGCCCGGACGTAACCGGGGAGCTGTTTTTT. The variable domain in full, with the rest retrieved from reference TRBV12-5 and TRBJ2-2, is DARVTQTPRHKVTEMGQEVTMRCQPILGHNTVFWYRQTMMQGLELLAYFRNRAPLDDSGMPKDRFSAEMPDATLATLKIQPSEPRDSAVYFCASGYSPDVTGELFFGEGSRLTVL.